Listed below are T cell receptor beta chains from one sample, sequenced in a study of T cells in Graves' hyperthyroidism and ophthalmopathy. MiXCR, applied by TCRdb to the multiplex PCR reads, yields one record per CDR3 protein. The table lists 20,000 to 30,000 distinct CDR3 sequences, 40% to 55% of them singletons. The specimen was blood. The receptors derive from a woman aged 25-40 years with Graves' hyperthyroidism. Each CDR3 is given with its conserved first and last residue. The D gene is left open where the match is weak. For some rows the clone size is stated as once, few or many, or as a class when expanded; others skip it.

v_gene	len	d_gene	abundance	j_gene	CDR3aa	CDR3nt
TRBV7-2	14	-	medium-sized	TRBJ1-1	CASSLSGMNTEAFF	TGTGCCAGCAGCTTATCTGGGATGAACACTGAAGCTTTCTTT
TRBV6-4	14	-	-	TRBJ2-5	CASSDSRAGETQYF	TGTGCCAGCAGTGACTCAAGAGCGGGAGAGACCCAGTACTTC
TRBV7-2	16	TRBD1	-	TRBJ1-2	CASSLSWDRGPYGYTF	TGTGCCAGCAGCTTGAGCTGGGACAGGGGGCCCTATGGCTACACCTTC
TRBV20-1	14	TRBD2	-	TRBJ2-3	CSVPKRGVTDTQYF	TGCAGTGTCCCAAAGCGGGGAGTGACAGATACGCAGTATTTT
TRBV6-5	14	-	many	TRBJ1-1	CASSYTQRGAEAFF	TGTGCCAGCAGTTACACGCAACGGGGGGCTGAAGCTTTCTTT
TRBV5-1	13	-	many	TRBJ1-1	CASKSFLNTEAFF	TGCGCCAGCAAATCCTTCTTGAACACTGAAGCTTTCTTT
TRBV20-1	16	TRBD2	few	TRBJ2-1	CSARVPAGGDYNEQFF	TGCAGTGCTAGGGTCCCAGCGGGAGGGGACTACAATGAGCAGTTCTTC
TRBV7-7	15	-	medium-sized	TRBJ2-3	CASSFGEGGTDTQYF	TGTGCTAGCAGCTTCGGTGAAGGGGGCACAGATACGCAGTATTTT
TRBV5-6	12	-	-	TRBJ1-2	CASSTDLYGYTF	TGTGCCAGCAGTACGGACCTATATGGCTACACCTTC
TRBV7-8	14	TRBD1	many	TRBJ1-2	CASSLIEGADGYTF	TGTGCCAGCAGCTTAATTGAGGGGGCAGATGGCTACACCTTC
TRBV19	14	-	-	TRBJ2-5	CASIHSSGQETQYF	TGTGCCAGTATCCATTCTTCCGGGCAAGAGACCCAGTACTTC
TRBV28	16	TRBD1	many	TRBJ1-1	CASSVPPGTGEMEAFF	TGTGCCAGCAGTGTACCTCCCGGGACAGGGGAAATGGAAGCTTTCTTT
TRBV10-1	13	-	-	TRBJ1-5	CASSEGTHQPQHF	TGCGCCAGCAGTGAAGGGACACATCAGCCCCAGCATTTT
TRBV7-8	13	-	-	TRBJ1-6	CASSLGANSPLHF	TGTGCCAGCAGCTTAGGGGCTAATTCACCCCTCCACTTT
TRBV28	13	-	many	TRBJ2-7	CASSFDTAVEQYF	TGTGCCAGCAGTTTTGACACGGCTGTAGAGCAGTACTTC
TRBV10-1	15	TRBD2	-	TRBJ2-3	CASSSFWAGADTQYF	TGCGCCAGCAGTTCATTCTGGGCGGGAGCAGATACGCAGTATTTT
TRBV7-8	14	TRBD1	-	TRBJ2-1	CASSSLGDSNEQFF	TGTGCCAGCAGCTCCTTAGGGGACAGTAATGAGCAGTTCTTC